This T cell receptor (beta chain) was captured in a study of blood T cell repertoires in COVID-19 (dated by TCRdb to about 2020). For the wider study: Collaborator samples came from the United States, Italy and Spain and covered acute and convalescent phases of COVID-19. The material from the prospective study consisted of cDNA or gDNA derived from T cells, B-cell-depleted T cells, or PBMCs. Deeply sampled blood TCRbeta repertoires from subjects exposed to, actively infected with, or recovered from COVID-19 were included in the dataset. A freely available public database, intended as a resource for researchers studying the immune response to SARS-CoV-2, is where the repertoires were released. Samples came from the ongoing ImmuneRACE study (first 160 participants) plus 1,254 subjects from 6 global collaborators. Nearly every sample came with metadata listing a de-identified subject ID, COVID-19 status, age in years and sex. Where HLA class I and class II types were available, the types were taken from metadata supplied by the sample provider, not from assay-based typing.

One collaborating source in Seattle enrolled patients while the patients were actively infected and followed the patients over time throughout the course of disease. Collaborating institutions collected whole blood in K2EDTA tubes following their own protocols. Collaborator samples were shipped for TCRbeta analysis as frozen whole blood, isolated PBMCs, or DNA extracted from either sample type. Details on this clone: The antigen this receptor binds is unknown. No base qualities exist here, and no much larger clone lies one base off it.

V is trimmed back by 9 bases and J by 0 bases, and the junction contains 7 bases that no gene match accounts for. Including the terminal cysteine and phenylalanine, the CDR3 comprises 15 residues. CDR3 DNA only is kept here, 45 bases in frame from base 1. The germline V gene (reference sequence) sets CDR1 to LNHDA and CDR2 to SQIVND. The research as a whole found: How much clinical and demographic metadata was included differed by source and by participant, and the metadata was provided uncurated.

TCRbeta CDR3 regions were amplified from genomic DNA using the immunoSEQ Assay, a bias-controlled multiplex PCR. The source study handled its data this way. Within the assay, amplification of reference gene primers was used to estimate how many nucleated cells each sample contained. To quantify the absolute abundance of each unique TCRbeta CDR3 rearrangement, sequence reads were collapsed and filtered. For each sample, productive Simpson clonality was calculated as the square root of Simpson's diversity index across productive rearrangements. TCRdb took over this immuneACCESS table, retaining in-frame rearrangements with V and J assigned. Such tables are incomplete; in checked studies, under half of the missing clones stem from an unresolved V gene, and the remainder is unexplained. The V and J calls and clone size come from that table; D and trimming were worked out from the DNA. For this sample there are about 140,000 clones; about 85% appear just once. The ten largest make up 2.5% to 3% of the sample.

The TCR originated in a human donor with COVID-19, enrolled during active disease. The donor label of this sample is uncertain. The chain was built from TRBV19 and TRBJ2-1; TRBD2 lines up with 8 middle nucleotides. Sequenced sample: peripheral blood. The CDR3 region: CASGRGGSSYNEQFF. At the DNA level, the sequence is TGTGCCAGCGGCCGGGGGGGAAGCTCCTACAATGAGCAGTTCTTC.